This TCR beta chain was identified during a study of early T cells in non-severe SARS-CoV-2 infection. Study in general: The sequenced material was bulk RNA from unsorted whole blood, and its chains were unpaired. Study-level findings and limits: Anti-spike CD8 specificities were favored by VDJdb matching, whose results missed private and CD4 specificities.

By sample fraction, this clonotype is medium-sized (0.01 to 0.1%). The antigen remains undetermined. Separate cDNA molecules each had unique molecular identifiers attached to them. Using its own MiXCR run on the 5' RACE reads, TCRdb lists one record per CDR3 protein. The sample records 20,000 to 25,000 distinct CDR3 sequences, 4% being singletons. Trimming took 3 bases from V and 3 from J, leaving 9 bases between them. Germline V gives CDR1 SGHAT, CDR2 FQNNGV. CDR3 length: 13 residues. The sequencing input was whole blood. The J gene is TRBJ2-7, the V gene TRBV11-2; D gene uncertain. This clonotype originated in an adult who was a healthcare worker with PCR-confirmed SARS-CoV-2 infection or an uninfected control (not recorded which). CDR3 nucleotides: TGTGCCAGCAGCTTTGGGTCGAACTACGAGCAGTACTTC. Translation: CASSFGSNYEQYF.